This is a list of T cell receptor beta chains from one sample in a study of cytomegalovirus exposure and HLA in healthy donors. TCRdb keeps only in-frame clones here, not all; method: immunoSEQ multiplex PCR. The table includes 150,000 to 200,000 clones, 60% to 80% detected once. Sequencing was carried out using PBMCs. The source of these receptors is a female donor in good health and CMV-seronegative. The CDR3 runs from the conserved cysteine through the conserved F or W. Each record gives: clone size, V gene, J gene, D gene, CDR3 DNA, CDR3 protein. A D gene is named only where the DNA matches it firmly. Size is omitted from some rows. Given values are once, few, many or a class for expanded clones.

>few|TRBV30|TRBJ1-5|.
TGTGCCTGGAGTGTCGGGAACAACAATCAGCCCCAGCATTTT
CAWSVGNNNQPQHF
>few|TRBV6-5|TRBJ1-2|TRBD1
TGTGCCAGCACCAGATCAGGGGGGAGTAACTATGGCTACACCTTC
CASTRSGGSNYGYTF
>.|TRBV5-1|TRBJ2-3|TRBD2
TGCGCCAGCAGCTTACCGACTAGCGGGGGCACAGATACGCAGTATTTT
CASSLPTSGGTDTQYF
>once|TRBV11-2|TRBJ2-3|.
TGTGCCAGCAGCTTTCAGATTAGCACAGATACGCAGTATTTT
CASSFQISTDTQYF
>.|TRBV6-1|TRBJ1-1|.
TGTGCCAGCAGTGAAGCGAAACATTCTGAAGCTTTCTTT
CASSEAKHSEAFF
>.|TRBV4-1|TRBJ2-1|.
TGCGCCAGCAGCCAAGAGGAGACAGGCTACAATGAGCAGTTCTTC
CASSQEETGYNEQFF
>.|TRBV27|TRBJ1-5|.
TGTGCCAGCAGTTTACTTCGCGGCAATCAGCCCCAGCATTTT
CASSLLRGNQPQHF
>.|TRBV28|TRBJ2-7|.
TGTGCCAGCAGTTTATTTTCTTACGAGCAGTACTTC
CASSLFSYEQYF
>.|TRBV7-9|TRBJ2-3|.
TGTGCCAGCAGCTTAGTCACGGGAAGCACAGATACGCAGTATTTT
CASSLVTGSTDTQYF
>.|TRBV7-2|TRBJ1-4|.
TGTGCCAGCGGCAGGGGCGCAACTAATGAAAAACTGTTTTTT
CASGRGATNEKLFF
>.|TRBV2|TRBJ2-5|TRBD2
TGTGCCAGCAGTGCTTACGGCGGGAGAGGGGAGACCCAGTACTTC
CASSAYGGRGETQYF
>few|TRBV5-1|TRBJ2-7|.
TGCGCCAGCGCTAGAACGGAGGACTACGAGCAGTACTTC
CASARTEDYEQYF
>.|TRBV7-2|TRBJ2-7|.
TGTGCCAGCAGCTTAGCGGAGGAAAAGTACTTC
CASSLAEEKYF
>.|TRBV10-1|TRBJ1-5|.
TGCGCCAGCGCGAGGGGGTATAGCAATCAGCCCCAGCATTTT
CASARGYSNQPQHF
>.|TRBV11-2|TRBJ2-2|TRBD2
TGTGCCAGCAGCTTTACTAGCGGGGGGCCGAACACCGGGGAGCTGTTTTTT
CASSFTSGGPNTGELFF
>.|TRBV19|TRBJ1-2|TRBD1
TGTGCCAGTAGTTCCCGGGACAGGGCCCCAACGTTGAATGGCTACACCTTC
CASSSRDRAPTLNGYTF
>few|TRBV9|TRBJ1-3|TRBD1
TGTGCCAGCAGCCTACAGGGGCAGGGGAATGGAAACACCATATATTTT
CASSLQGQGNGNTIYF
>.|TRBV19|TRBJ2-7|TRBD1
TGTGCCAGTAGTGTGCCGGGACAGGGGCTCCACGAGCAGTACTTC
CASSVPGQGLHEQYF
>.|TRBV19|TRBJ2-3|TRBD2
TGTGCCAGTAGTATCGGACTAGCAGATACGCAGTATTTT
CASSIGLADTQYF
>.|TRBV12-2|TRBJ1-2|.
TGTGCAAGTCGGTTATTTTGGCCCTATGGCTACACCTTC
CASRLFWPYGYTF
>few|TRBV28|TRBJ1-2|.
TGTGCCATTCAGACAGAGCCTTATGGCTACACCTTC
CAIQTEPYGYTF
>few|TRBV19|TRBJ2-2|TRBD2
TGTGCCAGTAGTAGGGACTATAACACCGGGGAGCTGTTTTTT
CASSRDYNTGELFF
>.|TRBV18|TRBJ1-1|TRBD1
TGTGCCAGCTCACCAACGACAGGGGGCTTGAACACTGAAGCTTTCTTT
CASSPTTGGLNTEAFF
>.|TRBV9|TRBJ2-3|.
TGTGCCAGCAGCGTAGGACAGGTTACAGATACGCAGTATTTT
CASSVGQVTDTQYF
>.|TRBV28|TRBJ1-1|.
TGTGCCAGCAGTTCGCCGGGGAGAAAGGCTGAAGCTTTCTTT
CASSSPGRKAEAFF
>.|TRBV19|TRBJ1-4|TRBD1
TGTGCCAGTAGGCCGGGACAGGGCCGTGAAAAACTGTTTTTT
CASRPGQGREKLFF
>few|TRBV6-6|TRBJ1-6|TRBD1
TGTGCCAGCAGTTCTCCTTCCGGGACAGGGAAATCACCCCTCCACTTT
CASSSPSGTGKSPLHF
>.|TRBV9|TRBJ1-3|.
TGTGCCAGCAGCCCACCCTTGACAGGCCACTCTGGAAACACCATATATTTT
CASSPPLTGHSGNTIYF
>.|TRBV19|TRBJ2-7|TRBD1
TGTGCCAGTAGTGCCACCGGGACAGGGATTGGCAACGAGCAGTACTTC
CASSATGTGIGNEQYF
>once|TRBV7-3|TRBJ2-2|.
TGTGCCAGCAGCTTAAAGAGGGTGGGGACCGGGGAGCTGTTTTTT
CASSLKRVGTGELFF
>few|TRBV6-5|TRBJ2-7|TRBD1
TGTGCCAGCAGTTCCGGGACAGAAGCCAACGAGCAGTACTTC
CASSSGTEANEQYF
>few|TRBV11-2|TRBJ1-2|.
TGTGCCAGCAGCTTAGGCAGGAGGAACTATGGCTACACCTTC
CASSLGRRNYGYTF
>.|TRBV29-1|TRBJ2-2|.
TGCAGCGTCCGAGGGCTAGATCGTTCCGGGGAGCTGTTTTTT
CSVRGLDRSGELFF
>.|TRBV30|TRBJ2-5|.
TGTGCCTGGAAGGAACAGGGTGATGACCAAGGGACCCAGTACTTC
CAWKEQGDDQGTQYF
>.|TRBV7-8|TRBJ1-1|.
TGTGCCAGCAGCTTGAACCCCCCGTCGGTTTTCTTT
CASSLNPPSVFF
>.|TRBV6-1|TRBJ1-5|TRBD1
TGTGCCAGCAGGGCCGGGGGGACAGGGAATCAGCCCCAGCATTTT
CASRAGGTGNQPQHF
>few|TRBV30|TRBJ1-4|TRBD1
TGTGCCTGGAGCGAGACAGGGGTAAATGAAAAACTGTTTTTT
CAWSETGVNEKLFF
>.|TRBV7-2|TRBJ2-7|.
TGTGCCAGCAGCTCCCGGGGAGAATCCTACGAGCAGTACTTC
CASSSRGESYEQYF
>few|TRBV4-1|TRBJ2-6|.
TGCGCCAGCAGCCAAGACCGAACAGGGATTGGGGCCAACGTCCTGACTTTC
CASSQDRTGIGANVLTF
>.|TRBV7-2|TRBJ2-3|TRBD2
TGTGCCAGCAGCCAGGGGACTAGCGGGGGCACAGATACGCAGTATTTT
CASSQGTSGGTDTQYF
>.|TRBV30|TRBJ2-2|TRBD2
TGTGCCTGGGGATCGGGACTAACCGGGGAGCTGTTTTTT
CAWGSGLTGELFF
>.|TRBV28|TRBJ2-6|.
TGTGCCAGCAGCCCTATAGGTAGGGGGTCTGGGGCCAACGTCCTGACTTTC
CASSPIGRGSGANVLTF
>.|TRBV6-5|TRBJ2-7|TRBD2
TGTGCCAGCAGTTACGCGAGCGGGAGCTCATTTGGCGAGCAGTACTTC
CASSYASGSSFGEQYF
>.|TRBV25-1|TRBJ2-7|.
TGTGCCAGCAGCCCCTCCCAAGAAGTAGCGAGTCGGGGATACGAGCAGTACTTC
CASSPSQEVASRGYEQYF
>.|TRBV11-3|TRBJ2-3|TRBD2
TGTGCCAGCAGCTTAGGCGCTAGCGGGGGGGCCAGAGATACGCAGTATTTT
CASSLGASGGARDTQYF
>.|TRBV10-3|TRBJ2-7|TRBD2
TGTGCCATCAGTGAACCCCCGGGGAGCGGGAGGGAGGAGCAGTACTTC
CAISEPPGSGREEQYF
>.|TRBV13|TRBJ2-3|TRBD2
TGTGCCAGCAGCTCCCCTAGCGGGGGCTCAGATACGCAGTATTTT
CASSSPSGGSDTQYF
>few|TRBV10-2|TRBJ2-7|TRBD1
TGCGCCAGCAGAGACGGGACAGGCTCTACCTACGAGCAGTACTTC
CASRDGTGSTYEQYF
>few|TRBV28|TRBJ2-7|.
TGTGCCAGCAGTATCACAGGTAGCTCCTACGAGCAGTACTTC
CASSITGSSYEQYF